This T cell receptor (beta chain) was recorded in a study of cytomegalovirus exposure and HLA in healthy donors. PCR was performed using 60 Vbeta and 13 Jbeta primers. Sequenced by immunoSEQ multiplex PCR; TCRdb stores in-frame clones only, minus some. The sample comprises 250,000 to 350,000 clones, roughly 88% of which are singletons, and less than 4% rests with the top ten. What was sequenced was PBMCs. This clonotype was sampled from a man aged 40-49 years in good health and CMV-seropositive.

CDR3 DNA: TGTGCCAGCAGCCCTGGGACTAGCGAAGATACGCAGTATTTT. Residues: CASSPGTSEDTQYF. V usage is TRBV11-3 and J usage is TRBJ2-3; 10 bases agree with TRBD2. This CDR3 is built from 14 residues. V was pared by 5 bases and J by 5 bases, with 4 bases of the junction left unmatched. Germline lookup yields CDR1 SGHNT and CDR2 YENEEA.